Each of the 23 T cell receptor beta chains below was sequenced from the same sample in a study of T-cell memory formation after mild COVID-19 (dated by TCRdb to the early 2020s). The library was made by 5' RACE. TCRdb names Illumina NovaSeq 6000 as the instrument used. TCRdb redid the processing of the public reads, applying fastp at Q25 and MiXCR, and retained in-frame beta chains. One record per CDR3 amino acid sequence lists the most common genes and DNA. Recorded for this sample are about 50,000 distinct CDR3 sequences; approximately 9.1% of them occurred a single time. The ten largest clones take up about 11% of the sample. Sequencing was performed on PBMCs or a T cell subset sorted from them (not recorded which). The receptor source for this set is an adult woman who had mild COVID-19 (a few samples of this study predate the infection). The sample titles of this study are shuffled in the database, so cell type and time point are left out; the donor was told from shared clones.

The chain has TRBV21-1 and TRBJ2-1; the tabulated D call, TRBD1, remains unverified against the DNA. TRBV21-1 is a recognized pseudogene. The CDR3 is 14 amino acids. This chain's CDR3 is CASSRGAGHCEQFF. The CDR3 DNA sequence: TGTGCCAGCAGCCGAGGGGCAGGGCATTGTGAGCAGTTCTTC.

This clonotype was counted between two and nine times. The chain uses TRBV12-3 or TRBV12-4 and TRBJ2-3; 8 positions agree with TRBD2. The ends lost 0 bases at V and 5 bases at J; junction bases unmatched: 1. The CDR3 consists of 14 residues. The CDR3 protein is CASSLASGKDTQYF. The CDR3 DNA reads as TGTGCCAGCAGTTTAGCTAGCGGGAAAGATACGCAGTATTTT.

V usage is TRBV29-1 and J usage is TRBJ1-2; D gene unclear. Germline loops: CDR1 SQVTM, CDR2 ANQGSEA. CDR3 length: 11 residues. Between the trimmed V and J ends, which lost 5 bases and 4 bases, there was a span of 8 bases. The CDR3 nucleotides are TGCAGCGTTTATTCTAGCTATGGCTACACCTTC. Amino acids: CSVYSSYGYTF. Variable domain in full (rest from reference TRBV29-1 and TRBJ1-2): SAVISQKPSRDICQRGTSLTIQCQVDSQVTMMFWYRQQPGQSLTLIATANQGSEATYESGFVIDKFPISRPNLTFSTLTVSNMSPEDSSIYLCSVYSSYGYTFGSGTRLTVV.

This clonotype turned up a few times. V and J are TRBV9 and TRBJ2-2; no reliable D call. V dropped 1 base and J dropped 4 bases, with 11 bases sitting between them. Germline assignment: CDR1 SGDLS and CDR2 YYNGEE. The CDR3 has 15 residues. CDR3 DNA: TGTGCCAGCAGCGTAACGGACCTGACCACCGGGGAGCTGTTTTTT. Encoded protein: CASSVTDLTTGELFF.

There are many counts of this clonotype. CDR3 in amino acids: CSAREQVYTEAFF. DNA for the CDR3: TGCAGTGCTAGAGAACAGGTATACACTGAAGCTTTCTTT. The chain employs TRBV20-1 and TRBJ1-1, with D possibly matching TRBD1 (5 bases). The CDR3 runs 13 residues. Germline assignment: CDR1 DFQATT and CDR2 SNEGSKA (reference sequence). V was trimmed by 0 bases and J by 3 bases, leaving 8 bases between them.

This clonotype was seen at least ten times. The rearrangement joins TRBV12-3 or TRBV12-4 to TRBJ2-7; the D gene is possibly TRBD2 (6 bases). The CDR3 runs to 15 residues. Deletions cut 5 bases from V and 3 bases from J, with 17 bases between. The chain's CDR3 is CASSPSAGTVYEQYF. In nucleotides, the CDR3 is TGTGCCAGCAGTCCAAGTGCAGGGACTGTCTACGAGCAGTACTTC.

This clonotype was counted at least ten times. The gene calls are TRBV4-3 and TRBJ2-3; the match to TRBD1 covers 9 bases. The CDR3 is made up of 17 amino acids. Germline V gene sequence: CDR1 LGHNA, CDR2 YSLEER. Trimming took 1 base from V and 6 from J; bases not matched to a gene: 11. Here the CDR3 reads CASSQGAFSGTGDTQYF. The CDR3, as DNA: TGCGCCAGCAGCCAAGGCGCCTTCAGCGGGACAGGGGATACGCAGTATTTT.

This sequence joins TRBV14 and TRBJ2-1; TRBD2 is a possible D gene (7 bases). V lost 4 bases to trimming and J lost 7 bases, with 23 bases between them. Germline assignment: CDR1 SGHDN and CDR2 FVKESK. The CDR3 has 17 residues. Here the CDR3 reads CASSPGSGAGVYNEQFF. The CDR3 DNA reads TGTGCCAGCAGCCCCGGATCAGGGGCGGGAGTATATAATGAGCAGTTCTTC.

This clonotype turned up a few times. CDR3: CASSTLAGNLLETQYF. Here the CDR3 DNA reads TGTGCCAGCAGCACATTAGCGGGGAACCTCTTAGAGACCCAGTACTTC. The chain employs TRBV9 and TRBJ2-5, with TRBD2 identical over 8 bases. The junction had 12 bases not matched to a gene; V was cut back by 4 bases and J by 4 bases. CDR3 length: 16 residues. Germline loops: CDR1 SGDLS, CDR2 YYNGEE.

This chain connects TRBV12-3 or TRBV12-4 to TRBJ1-1; D unresolved. The CDR3 totals 13 residues. The V end lost 7 bases, the J end lost 3 bases, and 12 bases lay between the germline ends. The CDR3 DNA reads as TGTGCCAGCACCGCGTCTGGGGACACTGAAGCTTTCTTT. The encoded protein is CASTASGDTEAFF.

V is TRBV12-3 or TRBV12-4 and J is TRBJ1-1, with D maybe TRBD1 (6 bases). V dropped 6 bases and J dropped 1 base, with 12 bases sitting between them. There are 14 residues in the CDR3. The CDR3 loop is CASSVTGWNTEAFF. DNA of the CDR3: TGTGCCAGCAGCGTAACAGGGTGGAACACTGAAGCTTTCTTT.

This clonotype was counted many times. V usage is TRBV20-1 and J usage is TRBJ2-1, with a tentative D call TRBD2 (6 bases). CDR1 DFQATT and CDR2 SNEGSKA come from the germline V gene (reference sequence). V dropped 0 bases and J dropped 7 bases, with 22 bases sitting between them. The CDR3 runs to 17 residues. CDR3 sequence (DNA): TGCAGTGCTAGAGAACGACGACTAGAATCAATAAGGAATGAGCAGTTCTTC. Its translation is CSARERRLESIRNEQFF.

This clonotype was counted a single time. The chain combines TRBV3-1 with TRBJ2-3; 11 bases fit TRBD2. The CDR3 is made up of 19 amino acids. Trimming cost V 4 bases and J 4 bases; bases outside gene matches: 16. The germline CDR1 and CDR2 sequences are LGHDT and YNNKEL (reference sequence). CDR3 sequence reads: CASSRWGLAGGGAPDTQYF. The CDR3 DNA follows: TGTGCCAGCAGCCGCTGGGGGCTAGCGGGGGGCGGGGCCCCAGATACGCAGTATTTT.

This clonotype was observed at least ten times. The genes are TRBV7-3 and TRBJ1-6; no clear D gene. V lost 3 bases and J 7 bases, leaving 13 bases between the germline ends. In germline, CDR1 is SGHTA, CDR2 FQGTGA. The CDR3 is made up of 15 amino acids. The CDR3 DNA sequence: TGTGCCAGCAGCTTGTTGGGAGCTTCCAATTCACCCCTCCACTTT. The encoded protein is CASSLLGASNSPLHF.

The rearrangement links TRBV20-1 to TRBJ2-1; 13 bases agree with TRBD2. J lost 0 bases, V lost 2 bases, and 13 bases had no gene match. This CDR3 contains 20 residues. The germline gives CDR1 DFQATT, CDR2 SNEGSKA (reference sequence). CDR3 in amino acids: CSARYPGTSGVRSSYNEQFF. CDR3 bases: TGCAGTGCTAGATACCCCGGGACTAGCGGGGTCAGGAGCTCCTACAATGAGCAGTTCTTC.

There are a few counts of this clonotype. The chain is built from TRBV12-3 or TRBV12-4 and TRBJ2-7, with 7 bases fitting TRBD1. The CDR3 is made up of 13 amino acids. Trimming took 6 bases from V and 0 from J; bases not matched to a gene: 2. CDR3 region: CASRDRTSYEQYF. CDR3 nucleotide sequence: TGTGCCAGCAGGGACAGGACCTCCTACGAGCAGTACTTC.

The chain employs TRBV20-1 and TRBJ1-2, with TRBD1 identical over 7 bases. The V gene's germline CDR1 is DFQATT and CDR2 SNEGSKA (reference sequence). Losses at the gene ends were 2 bases for V and 4 bases for J; bases not matched to a gene: 10. The CDR3 spans 15 residues. Here the CDR3 DNA reads TGCAGTGCTAGAAAAGAGGGGGCGCCTAGCTATGGCTACACCTTC. Encoded protein: CSARKEGAPSYGYTF.

The V call is TRBV6-5, the J call TRBJ1-2, with TRBD1 identical over 7 bases. The germline V gene has CDR1 MNHEY and CDR2 SVGAGI. After removal of 0 bases from V and 8 bases from J, the junction contained 6 bases not matched to a gene. This CDR3 region has 14 residues. CDR3 region: CASSYSRQGGGYTF. In nucleotides, the CDR3 is TGTGCCAGCAGTTACTCGAGACAGGGCGGGGGCTACACCTTC.

A word on this clonotype: One base away lies a much larger clone, so this may be a sequencing read error. The gene calls are TRBV6-1 and TRBJ2-5, with 9 nucleotides matching TRBD2. The CDR3 is 13 residues long. Germline V gene lookup returns CDR1 MNHNS and CDR2 SASEGT. CDR3 protein: CMCGGAGGKTQYF. In nucleotides, the CDR3 is TGTATGTGCGGGGGGGCCGGAGGAAAGACCCAGTACTTC.

This clonotype was counted at least ten times. This chain uses TRBV12-3 or TRBV12-4 with TRBJ2-2; D is possibly TRBD1 (6 bases). This CDR3 is built from 15 residues. Between the trimmed V and J ends, which lost 2 bases and 4 bases, there was a span of 11 bases. Written as DNA, the CDR3 is TGTGCCAGCAGTTTAACAGGGAGATCCACCGGGGAGCTGTTTTTT. Amino acids: CASSLTGRSTGELFF.

This clonotype has ten or more counts. The chain is built from TRBV29-1 and TRBJ1-1, with D unresolved. Germline V CDR1 and CDR2: SQVTM, ANQGSEA. The V end lost 6 bases, the J end lost 0 bases, and 8 bases lay between the germline ends. CDR3 size: 12 residues. The CDR3 region is CSVGGLNTEAFF. The CDR3 region has the DNA TGCAGCGTCGGAGGCTTGAACACTGAAGCTTTCTTT.

Ten or more counts support this clonotype. V and J are TRBV24-1 and TRBJ2-3; TRBD2 agrees at 9 bases. This CDR3 region has 16 residues. Germline values: CDR1 KGHDR, CDR2 SFDVKD. The junction had 8 bases not matched to a gene; V was cut back by 4 bases and J by 4 bases. The CDR3 protein is CATSDWIAGASDTQYF. Here the CDR3 DNA reads TGTGCCACCAGTGACTGGATAGCGGGAGCATCAGATACGCAGTATTTT.

This clonotype was seen a few times. The V call is TRBV5-4, the J call TRBJ2-1; D possibly corresponds to TRBD2 (5 bases). Trimming stripped 4 bases from V and 7 bases from J, with 21 bases between. Germline V gene lookup returns CDR1 SGHNT and CDR2 YYREEE (reference sequence). The CDR3 totals 16 residues. The CDR3 coding sequence is TGTGCCAGCAGCCATGCGGGCCCCCCGGGTATTAATGAGCAGTTCTTC. Translated: CASSHAGPPGINEQFF.